The 19 T cell receptor beta chains below come from one sample, sequenced in a study of graft-versus-host responses after intestinal transplantation. Here immunoSEQ multiplex PCR was the method, and the copy in TCRdb shows in-frame clones only, minus some. The sample lists approximately 86,000 clones, roughly 91% occurring once. Their antigen targets remain unknown. The sample was unstimulated CD4+ T cells sorted from spleen or lymph node cells, taken before intestinal transplant. Source of these receptors: a human donor who received an intestinal transplant.

This chain uses TRBV2 with TRBJ2-5; 9 nucleotides line up with TRBD1. The better agreement between TRBJ2-7 and the DNA end casts doubt on the J call. Germline values: CDR1 SNHLY, CDR2 FYNNEI. This CDR3 comprises 15 residues. The CDR3 loop reads CASSQRGQGTNEQYF. In DNA, the CDR3 is TGTGCCAGCAGTCAAAGGGGACAGGGAACTAACGAGCAGTACTTC.

V usage is TRBV7-9 and J usage is TRBJ2-3, with 11 bases fitting TRBD2. This CDR3 is 16 amino acids long. Trimming removed 1 base from V and 2 bases from J; junction bases left unmatched: 2. CDR1 is SEHNR, CDR2 FQNEAQ, per germline (reference sequence). The CDR3 region has the DNA TGTGCCAGCAGCTTAGGGACTAGCGGGTACACAGATACGCAGTATTTT. It translates to CASSLGTSGYTDTQYF.

V and J are TRBV30 and TRBJ2-5, with 7 positions matching TRBD1. The CDR3 has 14 residues. Germline assignment: CDR1 GTSNPN and CDR2 SVGIG (reference sequence). J gave up 2 bases and V 3 bases, and 6 bases lay outside the gene matches. The CDR3 here is CAWSAGTVQETQYF. CDR3 in DNA: TGTGCCTGGAGCGCCGGGACAGTACAAGAGACCCAGTACTTC.

The chain is built from TRBV15 and TRBJ2-3; unclear D gene. Germline V lookup: CDR1 LNHNV, CDR2 YYDKDF (reference sequence). There are 16 residues in the CDR3. V lost 0 bases, J lost 2 bases, and 12 bases lay in between. CDR3: CATSRDQQPATDTQYF. The CDR3 DNA sequence: TGTGCCACCAGCAGAGATCAACAGCCAGCCACAGATACGCAGTATTTT. Using reference TRBV15 and TRBJ2-3 for the parts outside the CDR3, the full variable domain is DAMVIQNPRYQVTQFGKPVTLSCSQTLNHNVMYWYQQKSSQAPKLLFHYYDKDFNNEADTPDNFQSRRPNTSFCFLDIRSPGLGDTAMYLCATSRDQQPATDTQYFGPGTRLTVL.

This chain links TRBV2 with TRBJ2-5; 8 bases match TRBD2. V was clipped by 5 bases and J by 2 bases; unmatched bases: 7. The CDR3 length is 15 residues. Germline V gives CDR1 SNHLY, CDR2 FYNNEI. The CDR3: CASSRDLAGQETQYF. The DNA for the CDR3 is TGTGCCAGCAGTCGGGACTTAGCGGGGCAAGAGACCCAGTACTTC. Complete variable domain (other parts from reference TRBV2 and TRBJ2-5): EPEVTQTPSHQVTQMGQEVILRCVPISNHLYFYWYRQILGQKVEFLVSFYNNEISEKSEIFDDQFSVERPDGSNFTLKIRSTKLEDSAMYFCASSRDLAGQETQYFGPGTRLLVL.

This sequence joins TRBV7-2 and TRBJ1-1; TRBD1 matches at 11 bases. Per germline, CDR1 SGHTA and CDR2 FQGNSA. The CDR3 is 16 amino acids. The J segment lost 1 base and the V segment lost 6 bases, leaving 7 bases of the junction unmatched. CDR3 residues: CASSYRTGGPNTEAFF. In nucleotides, the CDR3 is TGTGCCAGCAGTTACCGGACAGGGGGCCCGAACACTGAAGCTTTCTTT. The whole variable domain, remainder taken from reference TRBV7-2 and TRBJ1-1, is GAGVSQSPSNKVTEKGKDVELRCDPISGHTALYWYRQSLGQGLEFLIYFQGNSAPDKSGLPSDRFSAERTGGSVSTLTIQRTQQEDSAVYLCASSYRTGGPNTEAFFGQGTRLTVV.

This clone occurred once. This sequence joins TRBV5-1 and TRBJ2-5, with a possible D match to TRBD2 (5 bases). In germline, CDR1 is SGHRS, CDR2 YFSETQ. Between the trimmed V and J ends, which lost 7 bases and 2 bases, there was a span of 12 bases. The CDR3 has 13 residues. Here the CDR3 DNA reads TGCGCCAGCGGGCGGACTTTTCAAGAGACCCAGTACTTC. Translation gives CASGRTFQETQYF.

The chain links TRBV7-2 to TRBJ2-5; tentative D call: TRBD2 (5 bases). Germline loops: CDR1 SGHTA, CDR2 FQGNSA. V was cut by 5 bases and J by 5 bases, with 21 bases left in between. The CDR3 is 16 amino acids. The CDR3 loop is CASSPLGIGVPETQYF. Here the CDR3 DNA reads TGTGCCAGCAGCCCCTTAGGGATCGGGGTTCCGGAGACCCAGTACTTC.

The J gene is TRBJ2-3, the V gene TRBV2, with D unresolved. Deletions cut 1 base from V and 5 bases from J, with 10 bases between. The germline V gene encodes CDR1 SNHLY and CDR2 FYNNEI. The CDR3 extends over 14 amino acids. The CDR3 DNA follows: TGTGCCAGCAGTGAAGGGCAGATTCGAGATACGCAGTATTTT. As protein: CASSEGQIRDTQYF.

The rearrangement joins TRBV18 to TRBJ2-7; no clear D. The CDR3 loop spans 14 amino acids. Germline V gives CDR1 KGHSH, CDR2 LQKENI. The ends were cut back, 0 bases at V and 2 bases at J, with 8 bases in the middle. The CDR3 nucleotides read TGTGCCAGCTCACCACCGTGGCAGGCCTACGAGCAGTACTTC. It translates to CASSPPWQAYEQYF.

This clone was found once. This chain links TRBV10-3 with TRBJ2-3, with 10 bases identical to TRBD1. V lost 5 bases, J lost 2 bases, and 7 bases stayed unmatched. Germline V gene lookup returns CDR1 ENHRY and CDR2 SYGVKD. The CDR3 totals 16 residues. CDR3 region: CAISITGTGVTDTQYF. The CDR3 DNA follows: TGTGCCATCAGTATAACCGGGACAGGGGTCACAGATACGCAGTATTTT.

The rearrangement uses TRBV7-2 and TRBJ1-4, with D maybe TRBD1 (5 bases). With 2 bases removed from V and 3 bases from J, the gap between germline ends came to 10 bases. Germline V CDR1 and CDR2: SGHTA, FQGNSA. The CDR3 is 15 amino acids. The CDR3 DNA reads as TGTGCCAGCAGCTTATTCGGAGGGGCTAATGAAAAACTGTTTTTT. Protein product: CASSLFGGANEKLFF. The entire variable domain, with the rest obtained from reference TRBV7-2 and TRBJ1-4, is as follows: GAGVSQSPSNKVTEKGKDVELRCDPISGHTALYWYRQSLGQGLEFLIYFQGNSAPDKSGLPSDRFSAERTGGSVSTLTIQRTQQEDSAVYLCASSLFGGANEKLFFGSGTQLSVL.

J is TRBJ2-7 and V is TRBV7-8; the D is unclear. This CDR3 is built from 11 residues. Germline V lookup: CDR1 SGHVS, CDR2 FQNEAQ. The V end was cut by 5 bases, the J end by 1 base, with 3 bases between. CDR3: CASSPSYEQYF. CDR3 bases: TGTGCCAGCAGCCCGTCCTACGAGCAGTACTTC.

The chain has TRBV28 and TRBJ1-2; 9 bases agree with TRBD1. The V gene's germline CDR1 is MDHEN and CDR2 SYDVKM. V shed 7 bases and J 8 bases; nucleotides not matched to a gene: 8. The CDR3 extends over 13 amino acids. The chain's CDR3 is CASKQGAVLGYTF. The CDR3 DNA sequence: TGTGCCAGCAAACAGGGGGCAGTTTTAGGCTACACCTTC.

The chain carries TRBV7-9 and TRBJ2-3, with 9 bases lining up with TRBD1. Germline V gene lookup returns CDR1 SEHNR and CDR2 FQNEAQ (reference sequence). Germline trimming cut 5 bases from V and 7 bases from J; bases unmatched to any gene: 10. The CDR3 contains 15 residues. CDR3 bases: TGTGCCAGCAGCCCACCCGGGACAGGGTCTCATACGCAGTATTTT. Its protein is CASSPPGTGSHTQYF.

The chain carries TRBV4-3 and TRBJ1-5; the D is unclear. Germline lookup yields CDR1 LGHNA and CDR2 YSLEER. V was pared by 0 bases and J by 7 bases, with 10 bases between. This CDR3 is 14 amino acids long. The DNA of the CDR3 is TGCGCCAGCAGCCAAGACTACTCGGGGCAGCCCCAGCATTTT. Its protein product is CASSQDYSGQPQHF.

This clone has only one observation. This rearrangement joins TRBV30 to TRBJ2-1, with D maybe TRBD2 (7 bases). This CDR3 has 16 amino acids. Deletions cut 2 bases from V and 0 bases from J, with 14 bases between. Germline CDR1 is GTSNPN and CDR2 is SVGIG (reference sequence). The CDR3 loop reads CAWSKDGGLSYNEQFF. In nucleotides, the CDR3 is TGTGCCTGGAGTAAGGACGGGGGGCTCTCCTACAATGAGCAGTTCTTC.

Comment on this clone: The sample has other DNA sequences that encode this CDR3 too. The rearrangement joins TRBV7-2 to TRBJ2-7, with a possible D match to TRBD1 (6 bases). Germline V gene data show CDR1 as SGHTA and CDR2 as FQGNSA. V was shortened by 0 bases and J by 4 bases, with 7 bases between the two germline ends. The CDR3 extends over 13 amino acids. The CDR3: CASSLAGGYEQYF. In DNA form, the CDR3 reads TGTGCCAGCAGCTTAGCAGGGGGATACGAGCAGTACTTC. Complete variable domain (other parts from reference TRBV7-2 and TRBJ2-7): GAGVSQSPSNKVTEKGKDVELRCDPISGHTALYWYRQSLGQGLEFLIYFQGNSAPDKSGLPSDRFSAERTGGSVSTLTIQRTQQEDSAVYLCASSLAGGYEQYFGPGTRLTVT.

J is TRBJ1-2 and V is TRBV12-5, with D possibly matching TRBD1 (5 bases). CDR3 length equals 13 residues. Germline CDR1 LGHNT, CDR2 FRNRAP. V lost 6 bases and J 1 base, leaving 9 bases between the germline ends. The CDR3 bases are TGTGCTAGTGGCCTCGACAGTAACTATGGCTACACCTTC. Residues: CASGLDSNYGYTF.